This T cell receptor (beta chain) was identified in a study of cytotoxic CD8 clonotypes in ibrutinib-treated CLL. The overall study: Productive templates per sample averaged nearly 260,000; productive rearrangements, 94,082. Study-level findings and limits: The public clonotypes identified were infrequent and showed contraction or stability on treatment. Rising at ibrutinib response, clonality subsequently fell back toward baseline at progression. Baseline clonality, above age-matched healthy donor levels, tracked circulating CD8+ T-cell counts.

Sequencing was performed with immunoSEQ multiplex PCR; in TCRdb, only in-frame clones are kept and a portion is missing. Of around 310,000 clones listed, around four fifths are singletons. For this clone: Its specificity is unknown.

CDR3 length: 13 amino acids. Trimming pared 10 bases from V and 2 bases from J, leaving 13 bases between. The germline CDR1 and CDR2 sequences are SEHNR and FQNEAQ (reference sequence). This rearrangement joins TRBV7-9 to TRBJ2-3; D call uncertain. The TCR was taken from a human donor with chronic lymphocytic leukemia. The starting material was PBMCs, obtained before ibrutinib treatment. The CDR3 DNA sequence: TGTGCCACCGGGCCCCAGAACACAGATACGCAGTATTTT. This sequence encodes CATGPQNTDTQYF.